A selection of T cell receptor beta chains follows, all from one sample in a study of blood T cell repertoires in COVID-19. Data came from immunoSEQ multiplex PCR; TCRdb stores just in-frame clones and leaves some out. Among approximately 170,000 clones listed, under 90% were seen once. The sample comprised peripheral blood. The origin of the receptors is an elderly woman with acute or convalescent COVID-19. The CDR3 runs from the conserved cysteine through the conserved F or W. Fields, in order: clone size, D gene, J gene, V gene, CDR3 DNA, CDR3 protein. D genes are given only for firm matches. Not every row has a clone size; where given, it reads once, few, many or a size class.

abundance: .; d_gene: .; j_gene: TRBJ2-3; v_gene: TRBV18; CDR3nt: TGTGCCAGCTCACCGGTTTCAGGTAGCACAGATACGCAGTATTTT; CDR3aa: CASSPVSGSTDTQYF
abundance: .; d_gene: .; j_gene: TRBJ1-1; v_gene: TRBV3-1/TRBV3-2; CDR3nt: TGTGCCAGCAGCCCGATGGGGCAGGGCACTGAAGCTTTCTTT; CDR3aa: CASSPMGQGTEAFF
abundance: .; d_gene: .; j_gene: TRBJ1-1; v_gene: TRBV14; CDR3nt: TGTGCCAGCAGCCAAGTCTGGGAGGTCCCGAACACTGAAGCTTTCTTT; CDR3aa: CASSQVWEVPNTEAFF
abundance: .; d_gene: TRBD2; j_gene: TRBJ2-1; v_gene: TRBV7-9; CDR3nt: TGTGCCAGCAGCTTCAGCGGGGGCCACAATGAGCAGTTCTTC; CDR3aa: CASSFSGGHNEQFF
abundance: .; d_gene: .; j_gene: TRBJ2-2; v_gene: TRBV25-1; CDR3nt: TGTGCCAGCAGTGACTCCTCCGAGCCGTACACCGGGGAGCTGTTTTTT; CDR3aa: CASSDSSEPYTGELFF
abundance: .; d_gene: TRBD1; j_gene: TRBJ1-2; v_gene: TRBV19; CDR3nt: TGTGCCAGTAACATCCCAGGGGGGAACTATGGCTACACCTTC; CDR3aa: CASNIPGGNYGYTF
abundance: .; d_gene: .; j_gene: TRBJ2-2; v_gene: TRBV21-1; CDR3nt: TGTGCCAGCAGCAATGTCCTAGCGTCGGTCGCCGGGGAGCTGTTTTTT; CDR3aa: CASSNVLASVAGELFF
abundance: .; d_gene: TRBD1; j_gene: TRBJ1-1; v_gene: TRBV5-1; CDR3nt: TGCGCCAGCAGCCCAGACAGGGGATCCACTGAAGCTTTCTTT; CDR3aa: CASSPDRGSTEAFF
abundance: .; d_gene: .; j_gene: TRBJ1-3; v_gene: TRBV6-5; CDR3nt: TGTGCCAGCAGAAACAGGGCAAGTGGAAACACCATATATTTT; CDR3aa: CASRNRASGNTIYF
abundance: .; d_gene: TRBD1; j_gene: TRBJ2-1; v_gene: TRBV30; CDR3nt: TGTGCCTGGAGTAAAGACAGGGACGTCGAGTTCTTC; CDR3aa: CAWSKDRDVEFF
abundance: .; d_gene: TRBD2; j_gene: TRBJ2-7; v_gene: TRBV7-2; CDR3nt: TGTGCCAGCAACGTCCTAGCGGGGGGTGAGGAGCAGTACTTC; CDR3aa: CASNVLAGGEEQYF
abundance: .; d_gene: TRBD1; j_gene: TRBJ2-6; v_gene: TRBV19; CDR3nt: TGTGCCACTCGAATGCTTGGGACAGGGGTAGCTGGGGCCAACGTCCTGACTTTC; CDR3aa: CATRMLGTGVAGANVLTF
abundance: .; d_gene: TRBD1; j_gene: TRBJ2-2; v_gene: TRBV28; CDR3nt: TGTGCCAGCAGTTCCCCGGGACAGGGTAGCACCGGGGAGCTGTTTTTT; CDR3aa: CASSSPGQGSTGELFF
abundance: .; d_gene: .; j_gene: TRBJ2-3; v_gene: TRBV7-2; CDR3nt: TGTGCCAGCAGAGAGGGAGATACGCAGTATTTT; CDR3aa: CASREGDTQYF
abundance: .; d_gene: TRBD1; j_gene: TRBJ2-7; v_gene: TRBV5-1; CDR3nt: TGCGCCAGCAGCTTCAGGACAGGGACGTATGAGCAGTACTTC; CDR3aa: CASSFRTGTYEQYF
abundance: .; d_gene: TRBD1; j_gene: TRBJ1-1; v_gene: TRBV6-1; CDR3nt: TGTGCCAGCAGTGAGAACAGGGGGAACACTGAAGCTTTCTTT; CDR3aa: CASSENRGNTEAFF
abundance: .; d_gene: .; j_gene: TRBJ1-5; v_gene: TRBV2; CDR3nt: TGTGCCAGCAGGGCCACATATAGCAATCAGCCCCAGCATTTT; CDR3aa: CASRATYSNQPQHF
abundance: .; d_gene: .; j_gene: TRBJ1-2; v_gene: TRBV6-5; CDR3nt: TGTGCCAGCAGACTCAGGGGTAACTATGGCTACACCTTC; CDR3aa: CASRLRGNYGYTF
abundance: once; d_gene: TRBD1; j_gene: TRBJ2-7; v_gene: TRBV28; CDR3nt: TGTGCCAGCAGAGAACCCGGCAGGGGGTACGAGCAGTACTTC; CDR3aa: CASREPGRGYEQYF
abundance: .; d_gene: .; j_gene: TRBJ2-3; v_gene: TRBV18; CDR3nt: TGTGCCAGCTCATTGGGGACTCCCACAGATACGCAGTATTTT; CDR3aa: CASSLGTPTDTQYF
abundance: .; d_gene: .; j_gene: TRBJ1-5; v_gene: TRBV19; CDR3nt: TGTGCCAGTAGCAGTAGCGTCGGGAGTCGCAATCAGCCCCAGCATTTT; CDR3aa: CASSSSVGSRNQPQHF
abundance: .; d_gene: TRBD1; j_gene: TRBJ1-2; v_gene: TRBV6-5; CDR3nt: TGTGCCAGCAGCCTCACTCCGGGACAGGCAAGGGGCTACACCTTC; CDR3aa: CASSLTPGQARGYTF
abundance: few; d_gene: .; j_gene: TRBJ2-3; v_gene: TRBV5-1; CDR3nt: TGCGCCAGCAGCTCCGGACAGCACTATAGCACAGATACGCAGTATTTT; CDR3aa: CASSSGQHYSTDTQYF
abundance: .; d_gene: .; j_gene: TRBJ1-1; v_gene: TRBV18; CDR3nt: TGTGCCAGCTCATCCTCAGTGAACACTGAAGCTTTCTTT; CDR3aa: CASSSSVNTEAFF
abundance: .; d_gene: .; j_gene: TRBJ1-5; v_gene: TRBV19; CDR3nt: TGTGCCAGTAGTCACCCGGGAGAGCCCCAGCATTTT; CDR3aa: CASSHPGEPQHF
abundance: .; d_gene: .; j_gene: TRBJ1-2; v_gene: TRBV12-3/TRBV12-4; CDR3nt: TGTGCCAGCAGTTTAGGTGAGAGGGTCGGCTACACCTTC; CDR3aa: CASSLGERVGYTF
abundance: .; d_gene: TRBD2; j_gene: TRBJ2-7; v_gene: TRBV10-3; CDR3nt: TGTGCCATCAGTGAGGGACTAGCGGTTAGCTCCTACGAGCAGTACTTC; CDR3aa: CAISEGLAVSSYEQYF
abundance: .; d_gene: TRBD2; j_gene: TRBJ2-7; v_gene: TRBV7-9; CDR3nt: TGTGCCAGCAGCTTACCGGGACTAGCGATCTACGAGCAGTACTTC; CDR3aa: CASSLPGLAIYEQYF
abundance: once; d_gene: .; j_gene: TRBJ2-2; v_gene: TRBV10-3; CDR3nt: TGTGCCATCAGGTCCGACAGAGAGAACACCGGGGAGCTGTTTTTT; CDR3aa: CAIRSDRENTGELFF
abundance: few; d_gene: TRBD1; j_gene: TRBJ2-7; v_gene: TRBV15; CDR3nt: TGTGCCACCAGCATCGGGACAGTCAACGAGCAGTACTTC; CDR3aa: CATSIGTVNEQYF
abundance: .; d_gene: TRBD2; j_gene: TRBJ2-7; v_gene: TRBV18; CDR3nt: TGTGCCAGCTCACCGTTAGCGGGAGTCGTACCCTACGAGCAGTACTTC; CDR3aa: CASSPLAGVVPYEQYF
abundance: .; d_gene: .; j_gene: TRBJ2-7; v_gene: TRBV23-1; CDR3nt: TGCGCCAGCAGTCAATCTGGGCAGGTCGAAGAGCAGTACTTC; CDR3aa: CASSQSGQVEEQYF
abundance: .; d_gene: TRBD2; j_gene: TRBJ2-2; v_gene: TRBV7-8; CDR3nt: TGTGCCAGCAGCCTACTAGCGGGAGTTCCCCGCACCGGGGAGCTGTTTTTT; CDR3aa: CASSLLAGVPRTGELFF
abundance: many; d_gene: .; j_gene: TRBJ2-7; v_gene: TRBV2; CDR3nt: TGTGCCAGCACCAAAAACAGAGACTCCTACGAGCAGTACTTC; CDR3aa: CASTKNRDSYEQYF
abundance: .; d_gene: TRBD1; j_gene: TRBJ1-4; v_gene: TRBV18; CDR3nt: TGTGCCAGCTCACGAACGGGAGAGACAGGGTTGGAAGAAAAACTGTTTTTT; CDR3aa: CASSRTGETGLEEKLFF
abundance: once; d_gene: TRBD1; j_gene: TRBJ1-2; v_gene: TRBV2; CDR3nt: TGTGCCAGCAGCAACCCGGGACAGGGGGCTTCGGGAGGACCCTACACCTTC; CDR3aa: CASSNPGQGASGGPYTF
abundance: once; d_gene: .; j_gene: TRBJ1-5; v_gene: TRBV2; CDR3nt: TGTGCCAGCAGTCGGGCAGGGTTGAGTCAGCCCCAGCATTTT; CDR3aa: CASSRAGLSQPQHF
abundance: .; d_gene: TRBD1; j_gene: TRBJ1-1; v_gene: TRBV2; CDR3nt: TGTGCCAGCAGTGTACGACAGGGAATGAGCACTGAAGCTTTCTTT; CDR3aa: CASSVRQGMSTEAFF
abundance: .; d_gene: TRBD1; j_gene: TRBJ1-1; v_gene: TRBV2; CDR3nt: TGTGCCAGCAGTGAAGTCAGGGGGAGCACTGAAGCTTTCTTT; CDR3aa: CASSEVRGSTEAFF
abundance: once; d_gene: TRBD1; j_gene: TRBJ1-1; v_gene: TRBV5-1; CDR3nt: TGCGCCAGCAGCGTACAGGGGTTAGGCACTGAAGCTTTCTTT; CDR3aa: CASSVQGLGTEAFF
abundance: .; d_gene: .; j_gene: TRBJ1-1; v_gene: TRBV6-2/TRBV6-3; CDR3nt: TGTGCCAGCAGTTACCCAGAACAGGGCGGGACTGAAGCTTTCTTT; CDR3aa: CASSYPEQGGTEAFF
abundance: .; d_gene: .; j_gene: TRBJ1-5; v_gene: TRBV18; CDR3nt: TGTGCCAGCTCACCCGACAGGCGCCTAGGGGAGCCCCAGCATTTT; CDR3aa: CASSPDRRLGEPQHF
abundance: .; d_gene: TRBD1; j_gene: TRBJ1-6; v_gene: TRBV27; CDR3nt: TGTGCCAGCAGCCAGACAGGGAGTAGCTTGAATTCACCCCTCCACTTT; CDR3aa: CASSQTGSSLNSPLHF
abundance: once; d_gene: .; j_gene: TRBJ1-5; v_gene: TRBV4-3; CDR3nt: TGCGCCAGCAGCCCGACTATCAATCAGCCCCAGCATTTT; CDR3aa: CASSPTINQPQHF
abundance: few; d_gene: .; j_gene: TRBJ2-6; v_gene: TRBV5-1; CDR3nt: TGCGCCAGCAGCGTAGACTCTGGGGCCAACGTCCTGACTTTC; CDR3aa: CASSVDSGANVLTF
abundance: .; d_gene: .; j_gene: TRBJ1-2; v_gene: TRBV7-8; CDR3nt: TGTGCCAGCAGCTTGGACAGTAACTATGGCTACACCTTC; CDR3aa: CASSLDSNYGYTF
abundance: .; d_gene: TRBD1; j_gene: TRBJ1-1; v_gene: TRBV5-4; CDR3nt: TGTGCCAGCAGCCAACAGGGGAGAACTGAAGCTTTCTTT; CDR3aa: CASSQQGRTEAFF
abundance: few; d_gene: .; j_gene: TRBJ1-3; v_gene: TRBV27; CDR3nt: TGTGCCGGGGACAAGAAGGGAAGCTCTGGAAACACCATATATTTT; CDR3aa: CAGDKKGSSGNTIYF
abundance: .; d_gene: .; j_gene: TRBJ1-1; v_gene: TRBV5-4; CDR3nt: TGTGCCAGCAGCTCTGGAGGGCAGAGAGCTTTCTTT; CDR3aa: CASSSGGQRAFF
abundance: once; d_gene: TRBD1; j_gene: TRBJ2-3; v_gene: TRBV27; CDR3nt: TGTGCCAGCAGTCTACAGGACAGGAGAACCACAGATACGCAGTATTTT; CDR3aa: CASSLQDRRTTDTQYF
abundance: .; d_gene: TRBD1; j_gene: TRBJ1-3; v_gene: TRBV12-5; CDR3nt: TGTGCTAGTGGTTTGGTAGACAGGGGGCTTGGTGGAAACACCATATATTTT; CDR3aa: CASGLVDRGLGGNTIYF
abundance: .; d_gene: .; j_gene: TRBJ2-3; v_gene: TRBV6-5; CDR3nt: TGTGCCAGCAGTTACTCAGGCAGGCGCACAGATACGCAGTATTTT; CDR3aa: CASSYSGRRTDTQYF
abundance: .; d_gene: .; j_gene: TRBJ2-7; v_gene: TRBV7-2; CDR3nt: TGTGCCAGCAGCTCCCTCGGACTCTACGAGCAGTACTTC; CDR3aa: CASSSLGLYEQYF